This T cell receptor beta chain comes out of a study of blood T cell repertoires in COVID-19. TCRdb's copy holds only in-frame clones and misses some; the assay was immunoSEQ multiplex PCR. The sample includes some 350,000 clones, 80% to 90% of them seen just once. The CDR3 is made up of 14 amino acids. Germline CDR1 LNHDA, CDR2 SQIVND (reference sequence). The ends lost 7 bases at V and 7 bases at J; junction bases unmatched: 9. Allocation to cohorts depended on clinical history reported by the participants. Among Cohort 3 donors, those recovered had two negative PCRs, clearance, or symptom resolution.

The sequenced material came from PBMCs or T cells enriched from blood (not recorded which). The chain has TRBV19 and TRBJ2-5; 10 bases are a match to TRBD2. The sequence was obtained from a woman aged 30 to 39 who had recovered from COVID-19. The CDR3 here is CASKDSGGMGTQYF. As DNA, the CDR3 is TGTGCCAGTAAGGATAGCGGGGGGATGGGGACCCAGTACTTC.